The sequence of this T cell receptor beta chain was determined in a study of cytomegalovirus exposure and HLA in healthy donors. Points from the study as a whole: In an earlier analysis, about 90% or about 30%: the productive usage of most TCR beta V segments. The study recorded about 150 TCR beta chains that were cytomegalovirus-associated.

The PCR used 60 Vbeta and 13 Jbeta primers. Sequencing used immunoSEQ multiplex PCR; TCRdb keeps in-frame clones, though not all of them. The table lists 85,000 to 90,000 clones, 85% of them singletons. Points on this clone: Antigen: not known.

The clonotype comes from a man between 40 and 49 years old in good health and CMV-seropositive. The source material was PBMCs.

The CDR3 is CASSQDQGLRTRSANEQFF. The CDR3 DNA reads TGCGCCAGCAGCCAAGATCAGGGGTTGAGGACTAGGTCGGCGAATGAGCAGTTCTTC. The V call is TRBV4-1, the J call TRBJ2-1; D may be TRBD2 (7 bases). This CDR3 comprises 19 residues. Trimming removed 0 bases at V and 7 bases at J, with 25 bases between. The germline CDR1 and CDR2 sequences are MGHRA and YSYEKL.